The 25 T cell receptor beta chains reported below all come from one sample, sequenced in a study of T cell responses to AZD1222 COVID-19 vaccine. Repertoires were generated with immunoSEQ multiplex PCR, while TCRdb's copy carries only in-frame clones and drops some. Of about 83,000 clones in the sample, roughly 90% were seen once. This specimen was peripheral blood, taken on day 0 of MenACWY control vaccination. These receptors all come from an adult in good health.

The rearrangement uses TRBV4-3 and TRBJ1-3; no firm D call. V was shortened by 3 bases and J by 0 bases, with 15 bases between the two germline ends. This CDR3 has 17 residues. From germline, CDR1 is LGHNA and CDR2 YSLEER. The CDR3 region is CASSHASGRDSGNTIYF. The CDR3 DNA is TGCGCCAGCAGCCATGCTTCTGGACGGGACTCTGGAAACACCATATATTTT.

Only one count was recorded for this clone. The chain recombines TRBV3-1 (or the pseudogene TRBV3-2) with TRBJ2-1; D unclear. Deletions cut 1 base from V and 4 bases from J, with 5 bases between. The CDR3 totals 13 residues. CDR1 is LGHDT and CDR2 is YNNKEL in the germline V gene (reference sequence). The CDR3 DNA sequence: TGTGCCAGCAGCCAAGCACATTACAATGAGCAGTTCTTC. As protein: CASSQAHYNEQFF.

This rearrangement joins TRBV24-1 to TRBJ1-2; no definite D call. The V gene lost 3 bases and the J gene lost 4 bases, with 11 bases spanning the gap. Per germline, CDR1 KGHDR and CDR2 SFDVKD. This CDR3 contains 14 residues. CDR3 residues: CATSDPRAVYGYTF. DNA for the CDR3: TGTGCCACCAGTGATCCGCGTGCCGTCTATGGCTACACCTTC.

This rearrangement joins TRBV6-2 or TRBV6-3 to TRBJ1-1, with TRBD1 as a possible D gene (5 bases). CDR1 MNHEY and CDR2 SVGEGT come from the germline V gene. V dropped 5 bases and J dropped 4 bases, with 14 bases sitting between them. This CDR3 is built from 14 residues. CDR3 region: CASSMTARGTEAFF. CDR3 in DNA: TGTGCCAGCAGTATGACAGCCCGCGGCACTGAAGCTTTCTTT.

The V call is TRBV4-3, the J call TRBJ2-3; tentatively, D is TRBD2 (6 bases). This CDR3 comprises 15 residues. Germline lookup yields CDR1 LGHNA and CDR2 YSLEER. The V gene lost 1 base and the J gene lost 2 bases, with 10 bases spanning the gap. The chain's CDR3 is CASSQGTGATDTQYF. CDR3 DNA: TGCGCCAGCAGCCAAGGTACGGGAGCCACAGATACGCAGTATTTT.

The V gene is TRBV6-5, the J gene TRBJ1-4; 9 bases fit TRBD1. Germline trimming cut 6 bases from V and 6 bases from J; bases unmatched to any gene: 5. The CDR3 is 14 residues long. Germline CDR1 and CDR2: MNHEY and SVGAGI. CDR3 DNA: TGTGCCAGCAGGTCAACAGGGGGCTATGAAAAACTGTTTTTT. It codes for CASRSTGGYEKLFF.

The chain recombines TRBV24-1 with TRBJ2-3, with TRBD1 as a possible D gene (6 bases). CDR1 is KGHDR, CDR2 SFDVKD, per germline. V lost 3 bases, J lost 4 bases, and 10 bases lay in between. The CDR3 is made up of 14 amino acids. The CDR3 sequence is CATSDHYRADTQYF. In DNA, the CDR3 is TGTGCCACCAGTGATCATTACAGGGCAGATACGCAGTATTTT.

The CDR3 DNA sequence: TGCGCCAGCAGCCAAGATAGGAATGAGCAGTTCTTC. It specifies CASSQDRNEQFF. The J gene is TRBJ2-1, the V gene TRBV4-3; D is ambiguous. Deletions cut 0 bases from V and 7 bases from J, with 4 bases between. Germline V lookup: CDR1 LGHNA, CDR2 YSLEER. The CDR3 spans 12 residues.

The table lists this clone with a few counts. The chain links TRBV6-5 to TRBJ2-7; tentative D call: TRBD1 (5 bases). This CDR3 spans 13 amino acids. V was pared by 2 bases and J by 2 bases, with 7 bases between. Looked up from germline, CDR1 is MNHEY and CDR2 is SVGAGI. The CDR3 reads CASSYLQAYEQYF. DNA for the CDR3: TGTGCCAGCAGTTACCTACAGGCCTACGAGCAGTACTTC.

The rearrangement joins TRBV24-1 to TRBJ1-2; TRBD1 is a possible D gene (6 bases). With 3 bases removed from V and 6 bases from J, the gap between germline ends came to 13 bases. The CDR3 is made up of 14 amino acids. Germline V gives CDR1 KGHDR, CDR2 SFDVKD. CDR3 DNA: TGTGCCACCAGTGATATCGACAGGAACGATGGCTACACCTTC. Protein: CATSDIDRNDGYTF.

By its share, this clone is medium-sized. The V and J genes are TRBV18 and TRBJ1-1; no definite D call. Germline V gives CDR1 KGHSH, CDR2 LQKENI. V lost 3 bases, J lost 4 bases, and 15 bases lay in between. This CDR3 has 15 amino acids. CDR3 residues: CASSPGDVSSTEAFF. The CDR3 DNA follows: TGTGCCAGCTCACCCGGAGACGTAAGTAGCACTGAAGCTTTCTTT.

The V gene is TRBV30, the J gene TRBJ2-5; no definite D call. Per the germline V gene, CDR1 is GTSNPN and CDR2 is SVGIG (reference sequence). The CDR3 extends over 11 amino acids. The V gene lost 4 bases and the J gene lost 4 bases, with 7 bases spanning the gap. CDR3 amino acids: CAWNWAETQYF. The CDR3 DNA is TGTGCCTGGAATTGGGCAGAGACCCAGTACTTC.

The chain couples TRBV24-1 to TRBJ1-1; tentatively, D is TRBD1 (5 bases). CDR3 size: 14 residues. The germline V gene encodes CDR1 KGHDR and CDR2 SFDVKD. V was cut by 3 bases and J by 4 bases, with 11 bases left in between. The CDR3 nucleotides are TGTGCCACCAGTGATGGGGGGGGGATCACTGAAGCTTTCTTT. Translated, it gives CATSDGGGITEAFF.

The chain links TRBV25-1 to TRBJ1-1; D is uncertain. Trimming removed 1 base from V and 1 base from J, with 13 bases in between. Germline lookup yields CDR1 MGHDK and CDR2 SYGVNS. The length of the CDR3 is 16 residues. This CDR3 is CASSELGGGGNTEAFF. DNA for the CDR3: TGTGCCAGCAGTGAATTGGGAGGAGGAGGGAACACTGAAGCTTTCTTT.

This sequence joins TRBV7-9 and TRBJ2-7; TRBD1 matches 9 bases. Unmatched junction bases numbered 10, after V lost 5 bases and J lost 2 bases. This CDR3 spans 16 amino acids. From germline, CDR1 is SEHNR and CDR2 FQNEAQ (reference sequence). In nucleotides, the CDR3 is TGTGCCAGCAGCGCCGGGACAGGGACTATGACCTACGAGCAGTACTTC. Amino acid sequence: CASSAGTGTMTYEQYF.

The V and J genes are TRBV27 and TRBJ2-7, with TRBD1 identical over 7 bases. Germline CDR1 is MNHEY and CDR2 is SMNVEV (reference sequence). The CDR3 covers 15 residues. V gave up 4 bases and J gave up 4 bases; unmatched junction bases: 10. The CDR3 DNA is TGTGCCAGCAGTTCGAAGGGGGCAGGCGAATACGAGCAGTACTTC. Translating gives CASSSKGAGEYEQYF.

The V call is TRBV28, the J call TRBJ1-6; TRBD1 is a possible D gene (5 bases). Germline V gene data show CDR1 as MDHEN and CDR2 as SYDVKM. V gave up 3 bases and J gave up 9 bases, with 6 bases separating them. The CDR3 has 12 amino acids. As DNA, the CDR3 is TGTGCCAGCAGTTTCCAGGGTTCACCCCTCCACTTT. It translates to CASSFQGSPLHF.

The J gene is TRBJ1-5, the V gene TRBV4-2; D is possibly TRBD1 (5 bases). This CDR3 spans 15 amino acids. Trimming took off 0 bases at V and 4 bases at J, with 10 bases between the two ends. The germline V gene has CDR1 LGHNA and CDR2 YNFKEQ. CDR3 region: CASSQEGVGNQPQHF. The CDR3 coding sequence is TGTGCCAGCAGCCAAGAAGGGGTAGGGAATCAGCCCCAGCATTTT.

The genes are TRBV27 and TRBJ2-7; 9 bases are a match to TRBD2. V was clipped by 8 bases and J by 4 bases; unmatched bases: 15. Germline V gene sequence: CDR1 MNHEY, CDR2 SMNVEV (reference sequence). CDR3 length equals 16 residues. CDR3 sequence reads: CASYPSPGLAVYEQYF. The CDR3 DNA reads TGTGCCAGCTATCCCTCCCCGGGACTAGCAGTTTACGAGCAGTACTTC.

The V and J genes are TRBV7-8 and TRBJ1-3; maybe TRBD1 (6 bases). Deletions cut 3 bases from V and 0 bases from J, with 9 bases between. Germline V CDR1 and CDR2: SGHVS, FQNEAQ. The CDR3 spans 15 residues. The CDR3 region is CASSLGHLSGNTIYF. The DNA of the CDR3 is TGTGCCAGCAGCTTGGGACACCTCTCTGGAAACACCATATATTTT.

A single count supports this clone. V usage is TRBV7-2 and J usage is TRBJ2-7; no reliable D call. Germline V gene sequence: CDR1 SGHTA, CDR2 FQGNSA. The CDR3 runs 13 residues. The germline V and J ends were trimmed by 5 bases and 4 bases, with 12 bases remaining between them. The CDR3 DNA sequence: TGTGCCAGCAGCCCCTATGTCGCTTACGAGCAGTACTTC. Translated: CASSPYVAYEQYF.

The sample holds a few counts of this clone. The chain recombines TRBV6-1 with TRBJ2-7, with D uncertain. Trimming took off 5 bases at V and 4 bases at J, with 9 bases between the two ends. Germline CDR1 and CDR2: MNHNS and SASEGT. The CDR3 is 12 residues long. As DNA, the CDR3 is TGTGCCAGCAGTTTAGGGATTTACGAGCAGTACTTC. Its translation: CASSLGIYEQYF.

The chain uses TRBV6-4 and TRBJ2-1; 8 bases fit TRBD2. The V and J ends lost 4 bases and 8 bases, in that order; junction bases with no gene match: 16. The CDR3 sequence is 17 residues long. The germline V gene encodes CDR1 MRHNA and CDR2 SNTAGT. The CDR3 region is CASSAFWSVAGRDEQFF. Written as DNA, the CDR3 is TGTGCCAGCAGTGCCTTCTGGTCGGTAGCGGGAAGGGATGAGCAGTTCTTC.

V gene TRBV4-2 combines with J gene TRBJ2-1, with D uncertain. The germline CDR1 and CDR2 sequences are LGHNA and YNFKEQ. The V end lost 1 base, the J end lost 10 bases, and 11 bases lay between the germline ends. This CDR3 has 13 residues. CDR3 protein: CASSQGLVPEQFF. The CDR3 DNA sequence: TGTGCCAGCAGCCAAGGCCTTGTACCCGAGCAGTTCTTC.

The chain recombines TRBV4-2 with TRBJ1-2, with D unresolved. The ends were cut back, 5 bases at V and 7 bases at J, with 11 bases in the middle. Germline V gives CDR1 LGHNA, CDR2 YNFKEQ. CDR3 length equals 12 residues. The CDR3 DNA reads as TGTGCCAGCAGCTTGAGCAAGGCTGGCTACACCTTC. Translation gives CASSLSKAGYTF.